These 11 T cell receptor beta chains originate from one sample sequenced in a study of post-analysis software for immune sequencing data. Broader study findings: Five TRBV segments, including TRBV5-6, TRBV5-1 and TRBV20-1, were more frequent in patients than controls.

Their recognized antigens are unknown. Unique molecular identifiers were carried by the TCR beta cDNA libraries. Via MiXCR, TCRdb re-called the PCR reads, giving one row per CDR3 protein. The sample holds hundreds of thousands of distinct CDR3 sequences, about a third seen once. The source material was blood. All receptors come from a girl under 18 with multiple sclerosis.

This chain links TRBV27 with TRBJ2-6, with 8 bases lining up with TRBD2. Trimming cost V 7 bases and J 2 bases; bases outside gene matches: 4. Germline V gene data show CDR1 as MNHEY and CDR2 as SMNVEV (reference sequence). The CDR3 is 15 residues long. For the CDR3, the DNA is TGTGCCAGCAAAGAAGCGGGAGCTGGGGCCAACGTCCTGACTTTC. Translation: CASKEAGAGANVLTF.

This chain connects TRBV18 to TRBJ2-3; D unclear. Deletions cut 0 bases from V and 4 bases from J, with 17 bases between. CDR3 size: 17 residues. CDR1 is KGHSH and CDR2 is LQKENI in the germline V gene. The CDR3 is CASSPPVIQGFADTQYF. DNA of the CDR3: TGTGCCAGCTCACCACCGGTCATACAAGGGTTCGCAGATACGCAGTATTTT.

This rearrangement joins TRBV4-3 to TRBJ1-2; D call uncertain. The CDR3 is 15 amino acids. V was trimmed by 0 bases and J by 5 bases, leaving 13 bases between them. From germline, CDR1 is LGHNA and CDR2 YSLEER. The CDR3 bases are TGCGCCAGCAGCCAAGATCGGGCGGAGCCTTATGGCTACACCTTC. Translating gives CASSQDRAEPYGYTF.

This clonotype was counted between two and nine times. This chain uses TRBV3-1 with TRBJ1-2; D gene uncertain. This CDR3 spans 13 amino acids. Germline lookup yields CDR1 LGHDT and CDR2 YNNKEL (reference sequence). V lost 3 bases and J lost 8, with 13 bases in between. CDR3 sequence reads: CASSHPTDGGYTF. In nucleotides, the CDR3 is TGTGCCAGCAGCCACCCAACAGACGGGGGCTACACCTTC.

V usage is TRBV27 and J usage is TRBJ1-2; TRBD1 aligns across 8 bases. The CDR3 spans 16 residues. Germline V CDR1 and CDR2: MNHEY, SMNVEV (reference sequence). The junction had 7 bases not matched to a gene; V was cut back by 1 base and J by 3 bases. CDR3 in amino acids: CASSLYSDRVHYGYTF. CDR3 in DNA: TGTGCCAGCAGTTTATATTCGGACAGGGTTCACTATGGCTACACCTTC.

This clonotype was seen a handful of times. The V gene is TRBV6-5, the J gene TRBJ1-6; D perhaps matches TRBD1 (5 bases). V was trimmed by 2 bases and J by 5 bases, leaving 7 bases between them. Germline V gene sequence: CDR1 MNHEY, CDR2 SVGAGI. The length of the CDR3 is 14 residues. The CDR3 sequence is CASSYGGNNSPLHF. CDR3 nucleotides: TGTGCCAGCAGTTACGGGGGGAATAATTCACCCCTCCACTTT.

The gene calls are TRBV4-2 and TRBJ2-3; 11 bases map to TRBD2. CDR1 and CDR2 from the germline V gene are LGHNA and YNFKEQ. V dropped 4 bases and J dropped 4; count of bases not matched to a gene: 7. The CDR3 extends over 16 amino acids. The CDR3 nucleotides are TGTGCCAGCAGCCCACGACTAGCGGGATTCGCAGATACGCAGTATTTT. Its translation is CASSPRLAGFADTQYF.

As for this clonotype: With a much larger clone just one base away, this may be a read error. The chain recombines TRBV10-3 with TRBJ2-3; 8 positions agree with TRBD2. This CDR3 has 17 residues. Trimming cost V 2 bases and J 4 bases; bases outside gene matches: 11. The V gene's germline CDR1 is ENHRY and CDR2 SYGVKD. CDR3 sequence: CAISEGGVAGPADTQYF. CDR3 nucleotides: TGTGCCATCAGTGAGGGCGGAGTAGCGGGGCCGGCAGATACGCAGTATTTT.

The chain links TRBV28 to TRBJ1-3; D is unresolved. Germline-derived CDR1 and CDR2 are MDHEN and SYDVKM. The CDR3 runs 14 residues. V was trimmed by 6 bases and J by 2 bases, leaving 11 bases between them. This CDR3 is CASSAHQTGNTIYF. The CDR3, as DNA: TGTGCCAGCAGCGCGCATCAAACTGGAAACACCATATATTTT.

The rearrangement links TRBV7-9 to TRBJ2-5; 9 nucleotides line up with TRBD2. The DNA end is more similar to TRBJ2-7, so the J call may be wrong. The CDR3 is 14 residues long. CDR1 SEHNR and CDR2 FQNEAQ come from the germline V gene (reference sequence). The CDR3 spells CASSPAGGPYEQYF. The DNA of the CDR3 is TGTGCCAGCAGCCCAGCGGGGGGCCCGTACGAGCAGTACTTC.

The chain carries TRBV12-3 or TRBV12-4 and TRBJ1-5; unclear D gene. This CDR3 is 13 amino acids long. V shed 3 bases and J shed 7 bases, with 10 bases lying between them. CDR3 nucleotide sequence: TGTGCCAGCAGTTTGTGGTTCGGGCAGCCCCAGCATTTT. It is translated as CASSLWFGQPQHF.